This TCR beta chain was documented in a study of OX40 agonist ivuxolimab in advanced cancers. Background on the study: Partial responses were observed in three patients, of whom one had hepatocellular carcinoma and two had cutaneous melanoma.

Here immunoSEQ multiplex PCR was the method, and the copy in TCRdb shows in-frame clones only, minus some. The table lists under 55,000 clones, 82% of them singletons. The CDR3 has 13 amino acids. Germline values: CDR1 SGHRS, CDR2 YFSETQ. Trimming stripped 2 bases from V and 2 bases from J, with 7 bases between. The sample consisted of CD4+ or CD8+ T cells sorted from blood, taken in a trial of the OX40 agonist ivuxolimab. V and J are TRBV5-1 and TRBJ1-2; D not certain. The receptor's source is an adult with an advanced solid tumor such as melanoma, head and neck, liver or kidney cancer. CDR3 coding DNA: TGCGCCAGCAGCTTCGCCTTAAACTATGGCTACACCTTC. Amino acids: CASSFALNYGYTF.